This TCR beta chain was profiled in a study of blood T cells in healthy people across ages. For the second PCR, which ran for roughly 7 to 11 cycles, a sample-barcoded 5' primer and a J-beta primer mix were used. Each CDR3 protein is one row after TCRdb ran MiXCR on the 5' RACE reads. The data contain approximately 600,000 distinct CDR3 sequences, around three fifths of them seen just once; the ten biggest clones take up roughly 34%. CDR3 length: 17 residues. CDR1 and CDR2 from the germline V gene are SEHNR and FQNEAQ (reference sequence). V was trimmed by 2 bases and J by 2 bases, leaving 18 bases between them.

The clonotype originates from a man between 60 and 75 years old in good health. The chain joins TRBV7-9 to TRBJ2-5; maybe TRBD2 (6 bases). Source material: blood. The CDR3 region has the DNA TGTGCCAGCAGCTTACTCCACCACCGGGGGAGGCAAGAGACCCAGTACTTC. Encoded protein: CASSLLHHRGRQETQYF.